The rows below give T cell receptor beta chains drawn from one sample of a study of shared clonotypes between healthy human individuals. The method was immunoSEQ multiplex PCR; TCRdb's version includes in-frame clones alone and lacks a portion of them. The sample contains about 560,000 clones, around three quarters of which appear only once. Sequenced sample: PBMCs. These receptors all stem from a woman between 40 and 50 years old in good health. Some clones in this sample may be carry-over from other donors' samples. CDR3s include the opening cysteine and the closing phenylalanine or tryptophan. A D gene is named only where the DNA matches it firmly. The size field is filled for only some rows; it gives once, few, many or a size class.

CSANLEGAGYNEQFF TGCAGCGCCAACCTCGAGGGGGCAGGGTACAATGAGCAGTTCTTC TRBV29-1 once TRBD1 TRBJ2-1
CASSLSGGDTQYF TGTGCCAGCAGCTTATCGGGAGGAGATACGCAGTATTTT TRBV7-3 . TRBD2 TRBJ2-3
CASSLGRSPYEQYF TGTGCCAGCAGCTTAGGGCGGTCCCCCTACGAGCAGTACTTC TRBV7-9 . . TRBJ2-7
CASSLFVPGGTDTQYF TGTGCCAGCAGCTTATTTGTCCCGGGTGGGACAGATACGCAGTATTTT TRBV7-6 . . TRBJ2-3
CAITPLMAGPTDTQYF TGTGCCATCACCCCCCTTATGGCAGGCCCCACAGATACGCAGTATTTT TRBV10-3 . . TRBJ2-3
CAWSVTQGSTEAFF TGTGCCTGGAGTGTTACCCAGGGGAGCACTGAAGCTTTCTTT TRBV30 . . TRBJ1-1
CASSLAAGWEQYF TGTGCCAGCAGCTTAGCGGCAGGGTGGGAGCAGTACTTC TRBV7-9 . . TRBJ2-7
CASSLIQAGVGSTDTQYF TGTGCCAGCAGCTTAATCCAGGCGGGAGTTGGGAGCACAGATACGCAGTATTTT TRBV11-1 many TRBD2 TRBJ2-3
CASSLRAGVGETQYF TGTGCCAGCAGCCTCAGAGCGGGAGTGGGAGAGACCCAGTACTTC TRBV9 . TRBD2 TRBJ2-5
CAWSAGSHSGNTIYF TGTGCCTGGAGCGCCGGCAGCCACTCTGGAAACACCATATATTTT TRBV30 . . TRBJ1-3
CASSPSGVYGYTF TGTGCCAGCTCACCGTCCGGTGTCTATGGCTACACCTTC TRBV18 . . TRBJ1-2
CASSLGLAGGGETQYF TGTGCCAGCAGTTTGGGACTAGCGGGAGGTGGGGAGACCCAGTACTTC TRBV27 . TRBD2 TRBJ2-5
CASSLAPSGEQETQYF TGTGCCAGCAGCTTAGCCCCTAGCGGAGAACAAGAGACCCAGTACTTC TRBV11-2 . TRBD2 TRBJ2-5
CASSLRGGEQETQYF TGTGCCAGCAGCTTACGGGGAGGGGAGCAAGAGACCCAGTACTTC TRBV11-2 once TRBD2 TRBJ2-5
CASSLGQGSGYTF TGTGCCAGCAGTTTAGGACAGGGGAGTGGCTACACCTTC TRBV27 . TRBD1 TRBJ1-2
CASNPQAGANYGYTF TGTGCCAGTAACCCCCAGGCAGGGGCGAACTATGGCTACACCTTC TRBV19 once . TRBJ1-2
CASSSWGGGADTQYF TGTGCCAGCAGCTCCTGGGGGGGAGGTGCAGATACGCAGTATTTT TRBV11-2 . TRBD2 TRBJ2-3
CASSLQPSGRSETQYF TGTGCCAGCAGTTTACAACCTAGCGGGAGGAGTGAGACCCAGTACTTC TRBV27 . TRBD2 TRBJ2-5